This T cell receptor (beta chain) appears in the sequencing data of a study of CD8 T cells in ankylosing spondylitis. Overall study results and limits: Blood from ankylosing spondylitis patients appeared to carry a characteristic roughly 8-variant TCR beta motif.

In this sample, this clonotype turned up many times. Its antigen remains unidentified. TCRdb reprocessed the 5' RACE reads via MiXCR and lists one record per CDR3 protein. The table includes about 36,000 distinct CDR3 sequences, over 5.5% detected once. Looked up from germline, CDR1 is LGHNT and CDR2 is FRNRAP. There are 15 residues in the CDR3. V was pared by 6 bases and J by 2 bases, with 14 bases between. The genes are TRBV12-5 and TRBJ2-1; a possible D gene is TRBD2 (6 bases). This TCR was sampled from a male donor with ankylosing spondylitis or in good health (not recorded which). Sequenced input: blood, either unsorted or a sorted T cell fraction (not recorded which). CDR3 protein: CASGFGSGAYNEQFF. CDR3 in DNA: TGTGCTAGTGGCTTCGGGAGCGGCGCCTACAATGAGCAGTTCTTC.